This is a list of T cell receptor beta chains from one sample in a study of T cell repertoires in aging, cancer and after chemotherapy. TCRdb recomputed calls from the multiplex PCR reads with MiXCR, one row per CDR3 protein. The data show approximately 9,600 distinct CDR3 sequences, 25% to 30% seen once. The sequencing sample was made of blood. Receptors originate from a human donor in good health. Both conserved end residues are part of each CDR3. The D gene is left open where the match is weak. Clone size is shown for a subset of rows, as once, few, many or a class of expanded clone.

TRBV29-1	NA	TRBJ1-2	medium-sized	TGCAGCGTTGAAGCCGGGGAGACCTATGGCTACACCTTC	CSVEAGETYGYTF
TRBV6-5	TRBD1	TRBJ2-7	NA	TGCGCCAGCAGCCAAGGACCGGGACAGGGGAACTACGAGCAGTACTTC	CASSQGPGQGNYEQYF
TRBV15	TRBD2	TRBJ2-2	NA	TGTGCCACCAGCAGAGCTAGCGGGAGTAACACCGGGGAGCTGTTTTTT	CATSRASGSNTGELFF
TRBV27	NA	TRBJ2-7	NA	TGTGCCAGCAATCGAGACAGGAGCCCCTACGAGCAGTACTTC	CASNRDRSPYEQYF
TRBV7-2	NA	TRBJ1-3	medium-sized	TGTGCCAGCAGCTTATCTGTGCGGGGAAACACCATATATTTT	CASSLSVRGNTIYF
TRBV27	NA	TRBJ1-1	medium-sized	TGTGCCAGCAGTTTCATGAAGCGCACTGAAGCTTTCTTT	CASSFMKRTEAFF
TRBV28	NA	TRBJ2-5	NA	TGTGGGGCGGGTGGCCAAGAGACCCAGTACTTC	CGAGGQETQYF
TRBV4-1	TRBD1	TRBJ1-1	NA	TGCGCCAGCAGCCAAGCAACAGGGGCCAGATCCTTGAACACTGAAGCTTTCTTT	CASSQATGARSLNTEAFF
TRBV19	TRBD1	TRBJ1-5	few	TGTGCCAGTAGTTTAGGACAGGGTAATCAGCCCCAGCATTTT	CASSLGQGNQPQHF
TRBV9	NA	TRBJ1-2	NA	TGTGCCAGCAGCTCCCCGGGGCTTTCCTATGGCTACACCTTC	CASSSPGLSYGYTF
TRBV6-1	TRBD2	TRBJ2-4	NA	TGTGCCAGCAGTGAACTAGCGGGAGGCAAAAACATTCAGTACTTC	CASSELAGGKNIQYF
TRBV6-1	TRBD2	TRBJ2-7	NA	TGTGCCAGCAGTGAACGGGGGGATTCTAGCTACGAGCAGTACTTC	CASSERGDSSYEQYF
TRBV20-1	TRBD2	TRBJ2-5	NA	TGCAGTGCTAGAACGATCCTAGCGGGCGTGAGGGAGACCCAGTACTTC	CSARTILAGVRETQYF
TRBV5-1	NA	TRBJ1-6	NA	TGCGCCAGCAGCCCTCTGGACAGAGATAATTCACCCCTCCACTTT	CASSPLDRDNSPLHF
TRBV5-1	TRBD1	TRBJ2-3	NA	TGCGCCAGTAGCCGGGACAGGTTCACAGATACGCAGTATTTT	CASSRDRFTDTQYF
TRBV27	TRBD2	TRBJ2-2	NA	TGTGCCAGCAGCCGACCTAGCGGGGCCAAGGGCGGGGAGCTGTTTTTT	CASSRPSGAKGGELFF
TRBV5-1	NA	TRBJ2-2	NA	TGCGCCAGCAGCTTGTTTTCTGGGGGGACCGGGGAGCTGTTTTTT	CASSLFSGGTGELFF
TRBV7-2	NA	TRBJ2-7	few	TGTGCCAGCAGCCAGGGGGGGCCTTACTACGAGCAGTACTTC	CASSQGGPYYEQYF
TRBV15	NA	TRBJ2-7	medium-sized	TGTGCCACCAGCAGAGATAGAGGAGACGAGCAGTACTTC	CATSRDRGDEQYF
TRBV18	NA	TRBJ1-4	few	TGTGCCAGCTCACTTCGACAGTTTGCGGCTAATGAAAAACTGTTTTTT	CASSLRQFAANEKLFF
TRBV20-1	NA	TRBJ2-6	NA	TGCAGTGCTGAGGACAGCTCTGGGGCCAACGTCCTGACTTTC	CSAEDSSGANVLTF
TRBV25-1	NA	TRBJ2-1	few	TGTGCCAGCAGTGGAAATCCGGGAGCACTCAATGAGCAGTTCTTC	CASSGNPGALNEQFF
TRBV5-5	NA	TRBJ2-7	few	TGTGCCAGCAGCTTGGCCGGGGGAACCTACGAGCAGTACTTC	CASSLAGGTYEQYF
TRBV12-3/TRBV12-4	TRBD2	TRBJ2-1	NA	TGTGCCAGCAGTTTATATAACATGGACGGGAGGGGGGGTGAGCAGTTCTTC	CASSLYNMDGRGGEQFF
TRBV29-1	TRBD2	TRBJ2-1	medium-sized	TGCAGCGTTACCAAGGGGAGGGATGAGCAGTTCTTC	CSVTKGRDEQFF
TRBV11-2	TRBD1	TRBJ2-7	NA	TGTGCCAGCAGCTTTCCCGGGACAGGTCTCTACGAGCAGTACTTC	CASSFPGTGLYEQYF
TRBV24-1	NA	TRBJ1-2	NA	TGTGCCATCTCCCAAGGGGCCTATGGCTACACCTTC	CAISQGAYGYTF
TRBV20-1	NA	TRBJ1-3	few	TGCAGTGCGAGGGGTACCAGCTCTGGAAACACCATATATTTT	CSARGTSSGNTIYF
TRBV19	NA	TRBJ2-7	medium-sized	TGTGCCAGTAGTATAGGCCGGGGGAGCTCCTACGAGCAGTACTTC	CASSIGRGSSYEQYF
TRBV20-1	TRBD2	TRBJ2-7	NA	TGCAGTGCTAGAGATCTGCATAGCGGGACCCTCGTCTACGAGCAGTACTTC	CSARDLHSGTLVYEQYF
TRBV27	TRBD1	TRBJ2-2	few	TGTGCCAGCAGCTTCACATTACAGGGGTACACCGGGGAGCTGTTTTTT	CASSFTLQGYTGELFF
TRBV19	TRBD1	TRBJ1-2	NA	TGTGCCAGTAGCGGGACAGGCATGAACTATGGCTACACCTTC	CASSGTGMNYGYTF
TRBV27	TRBD1	TRBJ2-1	NA	TGTGCCAGCAGTCCAACAGGGGATCCCTACAATGAGCAGTTCTTC	CASSPTGDPYNEQFF
TRBV19	NA	TRBJ1-1	medium-sized	TGTGCCAGTAGTAGGGGACGGTGGACTGAAGCTTTCTTT	CASSRGRWTEAFF
TRBV18	NA	TRBJ2-7	NA	TGTGCCAGCTCCCCTAGGACGGCGTTCTCCTACGAGCAGTACTTC	CASSPRTAFSYEQYF
TRBV20-1	NA	TRBJ1-5	few	TGCAGTGCTAGACCTCCCACAGGGAAGGACAATCAGCCCCAGCATTTT	CSARPPTGKDNQPQHF
TRBV20-1	NA	TRBJ1-6	NA	TGCAGTGCTAGAGATTTGCAGGGGACCCCCATGGGCTCACCCCTCCACTTT	CSARDLQGTPMGSPLHF
TRBV6-5	TRBD2	TRBJ2-1	few	TGTGCCGTCAAATCCACTAGCGGGAGTCCAAATGAGCAGTTCTTC	CAVKSTSGSPNEQFF
TRBV6-5	NA	TRBJ1-5	medium-sized	TGTGCCAGCAGTTTGGTAGCCCAGGGCAATCAGCCCCAGCATTTT	CASSLVAQGNQPQHF
TRBV7-6	TRBD1	TRBJ1-5	NA	TGTGCCAGCAGCTTAGCCCAGGGGGGGGGGAACCCCCAGCATTTT	CASSLAQGGGNPQHF
TRBV19	NA	TRBJ1-5	NA	TGTGCCAGTAGTATTGGAGGACACCGCAATCAGCCCCAGCATTTT	CASSIGGHRNQPQHF
TRBV28	NA	TRBJ2-7	NA	TGTGCCAGCAGAGGGGGGGCCTACGAGCAGTACTTC	CASRGGAYEQYF
TRBV19	NA	TRBJ2-5	few	TGTGCCAGTAGTCGGGGTGGGATCGAAGAGACCCAGTACTTC	CASSRGGIEETQYF
TRBV20-1	NA	TRBJ2-7	medium-sized	TGCAGTGCTAATAGACCTAGCTCCTACGAGCAGTACTTC	CSANRPSSYEQYF
TRBV2	TRBD1	TRBJ2-7	few	TGTGCCAGCACTTGGACAGGGGGCGTTTACGAGCAGTACTTC	CASTWTGGVYEQYF
TRBV7-9	NA	TRBJ1-1	NA	TGTGCCAGCAGCAAATGGGGGCTCTGCACTGAAGCTTTCTTT	CASSKWGLCTEAFF
TRBV6-1	NA	TRBJ2-3	few	TGTGCCAGCAGTGACGGTCCCGAAGATACGCAGTATTTT	CASSDGPEDTQYF
TRBV6-6	NA	TRBJ2-6	NA	TGTGCCAGCAGCTACAGCCGGGACCCAGATTTTTCTGGGGCCAACGTCCTGACTTTC	CASSYSRDPDFSGANVLTF
TRBV6-1	NA	TRBJ2-2	medium-sized	TGTGCCAGCAGTGATAACGGGGAGCTGTTTTTT	CASSDNGELFF
TRBV7-9	NA	TRBJ1-1	medium-sized	TGTGCCAGCAGCCGTGACACTGAAGCTTTCTTT	CASSRDTEAFF
TRBV7-9	NA	TRBJ2-1	few	TGTGCCAGCAGCTTAACCCGTAGACAAGGGGCCCTTTTCTTC	CASSLTRRQGALFF
TRBV6-5	NA	TRBJ2-3	NA	TGTGCCAGCCGGGAGCGGAGCACAGATACGCAGTATTTT	CASRERSTDTQYF
TRBV2	TRBD2	TRBJ2-7	NA	TGTGCCAGCAGCCAAGTAATAGGGAGGGACGAGCAGTACTTC	CASSQVIGRDEQYF
TRBV15	NA	TRBJ2-2	medium-sized	TGTGCCACCAGCGTGGTTGAGGGGGGGGGGGAGCTGTTTTTT	CATSVVEGGGELFF
TRBV19	NA	TRBJ1-5	few	TGTGCCAGTAGTAGCGTGGGGAATCAGCCCCAGCATTTT	CASSSVGNQPQHF